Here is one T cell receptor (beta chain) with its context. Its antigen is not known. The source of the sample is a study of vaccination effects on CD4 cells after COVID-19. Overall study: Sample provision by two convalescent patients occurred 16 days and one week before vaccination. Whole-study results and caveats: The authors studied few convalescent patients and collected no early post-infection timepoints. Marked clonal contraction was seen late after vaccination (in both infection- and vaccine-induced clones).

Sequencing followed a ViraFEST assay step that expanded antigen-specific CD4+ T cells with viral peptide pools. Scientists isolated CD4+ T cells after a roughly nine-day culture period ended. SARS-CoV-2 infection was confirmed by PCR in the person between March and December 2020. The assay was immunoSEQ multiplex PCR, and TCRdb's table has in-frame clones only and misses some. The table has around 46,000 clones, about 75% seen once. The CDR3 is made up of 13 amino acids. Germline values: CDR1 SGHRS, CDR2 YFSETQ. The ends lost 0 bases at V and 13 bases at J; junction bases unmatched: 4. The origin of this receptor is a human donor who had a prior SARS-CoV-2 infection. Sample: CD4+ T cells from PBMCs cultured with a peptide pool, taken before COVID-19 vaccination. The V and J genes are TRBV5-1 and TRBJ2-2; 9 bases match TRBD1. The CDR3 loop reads CASSLEDRGVLFF. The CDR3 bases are TGCGCCAGCAGCTTGGAGGACAGGGGAGTGCTGTTTTTT.